One and the same sample provided the 17 T cell receptor beta chains below, sequenced in a study of cytotoxic CD8 clonotypes in ibrutinib-treated CLL. Assay: immunoSEQ multiplex PCR; the TCRdb copy retains only in-frame clones and omits some. This table has about 130,000 clones, approximately 81% appearing once. The sequences come from PBMCs, collected after 24 months of ibrutinib treatment. All receptors come from a human donor with chronic lymphocytic leukemia.

The chain joins TRBV6-1 to TRBJ1-2; D remains ambiguous. Germline CDR1 MNHNS, CDR2 SASEGT. The CDR3 contains 13 residues. Trimming shortened V by 3 bases and J by 7 bases, and 12 bases separated the two germline ends. The DNA of the CDR3 is TGTGCCAGCAGTGAGTACCGTCGGGGTGGCTACACCTTC. Amino acids: CASSEYRRGGYTF.

This chain's CDR3 is CASSFSGTIGNTIYF. CDR3 nucleotides: TGTGCCAGCAGCTTCTCTGGGACGATTGGAAACACCATATATTTT. V usage is TRBV7-9 and J usage is TRBJ1-3; a weak D match, TRBD1 (5 bases). V gave up 3 bases and J gave up 3 bases, with 12 bases separating them. From germline, CDR1 is SEHNR and CDR2 FQNEAQ (reference sequence). The CDR3 is 15 residues long.

The chain employs TRBV7-2 and TRBJ2-3; TRBD1 matches at 7 bases. V shed 3 bases and J 6 bases; nucleotides not matched to a gene: 12. This CDR3 region has 16 residues. The germline CDR1 and CDR2 sequences are SGHTA and FQGNSA. CDR3 protein: CASSLNGQGVRDTQYF. The CDR3 DNA reads TGTGCCAGCAGCTTGAATGGTCAGGGGGTTCGGGATACGCAGTATTTT.

The V and J genes are TRBV5-1 and TRBJ2-7; 7 nucleotides agree with TRBD1. V lost 0 bases, J lost 1 base, and 4 bases stayed unmatched. CDR3 size: 15 residues. Germline CDR1 SGHRS, CDR2 YFSETQ. The CDR3 here is CASSLGPGGSYEQYF. DNA for the CDR3: TGCGCCAGCAGCTTGGGACCAGGGGGTTCCTACGAGCAGTACTTC.

The chain is built from TRBV5-8 and TRBJ1-2; 7 nucleotides agree with TRBD1. V was clipped by 4 bases and J by 7 bases; unmatched bases: 16. The CDR3 contains 16 residues. Germline-derived CDR1 and CDR2 are SGHTS and YDEGEE. The CDR3 DNA follows: TGTGCCAGCAGCACCGGGACAGCCAAATCAAGTGGTGGCTACACCTTC. As protein: CASSTGTAKSSGGYTF.

This chain uses TRBV6-5 with TRBJ2-2; TRBD2 is a possible D gene (6 bases). This CDR3 region has 16 residues. V lost 4 bases and J 5 bases, leaving 17 bases between the germline ends. Germline CDR1 MNHEY, CDR2 SVGAGI. CDR3 sequence reads: CASSFERHGRTGELFF. CDR3 nucleotide sequence: TGTGCCAGCAGTTTCGAAAGACATGGGAGGACCGGGGAGCTGTTTTTT.

The chain links TRBV7-2 to TRBJ1-2; 7 bases are shared with TRBD1. V lost 1 base to trimming and J lost 8 bases; unmatched junction nucleotides: 7. CDR3 length: 14 residues. Germline V gene sequence: CDR1 SGHTA, CDR2 FQGNSA. CDR3 loop: CASSLVGGGDGYTF. CDR3 coding DNA: TGTGCCAGCAGCTTAGTGGGAGGGGGCGACGGCTACACCTTC.

The CDR3 DNA follows: TGTGCCAGTAGGAAACAGGGCCTCACCTACGAGCAGTACTTC. Translation gives CASRKQGLTYEQYF. The V and J genes are TRBV19 and TRBJ2-7, with D perhaps TRBD1 (6 bases). CDR3 length: 14 residues. CDR1 and CDR2 from the germline V gene are LNHDA and SQIVND (reference sequence). Trimming stripped 6 bases from V and 2 bases from J, with 14 bases between. Looking up the rest from reference TRBV19 and TRBJ2-7 gives the full variable domain: DGGITQSPKYLFRKEGQNVTLSCEQNLNHDAMYWYRQDPGQGLRLIYYSQIVNDFQKGDIAEGYSVSREKKESFPLTVTSAQKNPTAFYLCASRKQGLTYEQYFGPGTRLTVT.

The chain joins TRBV6-6 to TRBJ1-2; D remains unclear. The CDR3 is made up of 15 amino acids. Trimming pared 2 bases from V and 1 base from J, leaving 11 bases between. The V gene's germline CDR1 is MNHNY and CDR2 SVGAGI (reference sequence). The CDR3 protein is CASSYNTEINYGYTF. In nucleotides, the CDR3 is TGTGCCAGCAGTTACAATACAGAAATTAACTATGGCTACACCTTC.

The chain links TRBV10-3 to TRBJ2-7, with D perhaps TRBD1 (5 bases). There are 11 residues in the CDR3. Trimming took 4 bases from V and 7 from J, leaving 8 bases between them. Germline V gene sequence: CDR1 ENHRY, CDR2 SYGVKD. The chain's CDR3 is CAISGQQEQYF. The CDR3 nucleotides read TGTGCCATCAGTGGACAGCAAGAGCAGTACTTC.

CDR3 in amino acids: CASSLFGGGTDTQYF. Written as DNA, the CDR3 is TGTGCCAGCAGCTTATTCGGGGGCGGCACAGATACGCAGTATTTT. This chain joins TRBV7-8 and TRBJ2-3, with D possibly called TRBD1 or TRBD2 (6 bases each). Looked up from germline, CDR1 is SGHVS and CDR2 is FQNEAQ. The CDR3 totals 15 residues. V was pared by 2 bases and J by 1 base, with 10 bases between.

This chain joins TRBV11-3 and TRBJ1-1; D not resolved. V was clipped by 1 base and J by 2 bases, with 8 bases between them. The CDR3 extends over 14 amino acids. The V gene's germline CDR1 is SGHNT and CDR2 YENEEA. The CDR3 bases are TGTGCCAGCAGCTTAGGGTCAGTTAACACTGAAGCTTTCTTT. This codes for CASSLGSVNTEAFF.

The V call is TRBV5-1, the J call TRBJ1-1; TRBD1 is a possible D gene (5 bases). The V end lost 1 base, the J end lost 0 bases, and 19 bases lay between the germline ends. The germline V gene encodes CDR1 SGHRS and CDR2 YFSETQ. This CDR3 is built from 18 residues. This CDR3 is CASSLQGPGWSMNTEAFF. The CDR3 nucleotides are TGCGCCAGCAGCTTGCAGGGCCCCGGTTGGAGCATGAACACTGAAGCTTTCTTT.

This chain connects TRBV2 to TRBJ1-2; 9 bases are shared with TRBD1. Germline V gives CDR1 SNHLY, CDR2 FYNNEI. This CDR3 is built from 13 residues. V shed 6 bases, J shed 8 bases, and the junction held 7 bases outside the gene matches. In nucleotides, the CDR3 is TGTGCCAGCAGGGAACAGGGGGCGAAGGGCTACACCTTC. Its translation is CASREQGAKGYTF.

CDR3 coding DNA: TGTGCCAGCATTGGGTCCTATAATTCACCCCTCCACTTT. This codes for CASIGSYNSPLHF. This chain links TRBV2 with TRBJ1-6; D remains unclear. The V end lost 7 bases, the J end lost 1 base, and 5 bases lay between the germline ends. CDR1 is SNHLY, CDR2 FYNNEI, per germline. CDR3 length: 13 amino acids.

The genes are TRBV9 and TRBJ2-7, with D perhaps matching TRBD2 (7 bases). The germline V gene has CDR1 SGDLS and CDR2 YYNGEE. The CDR3 has 15 residues. V shed 0 bases and J shed 3 bases, with 13 bases lying between them. CDR3 in DNA: TGTGCCAGCAGCGTAGGTGGCGGGGGCCGCTACGAGCAGTACTTC. This encodes CASSVGGGGRYEQYF.

This rearrangement joins TRBV4-1 to TRBJ2-5; 11 bases line up with TRBD2. The CDR3 is made up of 14 amino acids. Losses at the gene ends were 4 bases for V and 5 bases for J; bases not matched to a gene: 3. Germline lookup yields CDR1 MGHRA and CDR2 YSYEKL. Written as DNA, the CDR3 is TGCGCCAGCAGCCTGACTAGCGGGGTCGAGACCCAGTACTTC. Translation gives CASSLTSGVETQYF.